This section outlines one TCR beta chain sequence together with its context. What it binds is not known. Given a much more abundant clone one base away, this may be a read error. The template was RNA from unsorted bulk tissue. The entry originates in a study of tumor and adjacent non-tumor tissue in lung cancer. General study findings and limits: Significantly higher TCR diversity was found in tumor than normal lung. In normal lung, the top 100 clones were significantly more dominant than in tumor.

The CDR3 is 11 amino acids. With 6 bases removed from V and 0 bases from J, the gap between germline ends came to 5 bases. Germline lookup yields CDR1 SQVTM and CDR2 ANQGSEA. TCRbeta libraries were built with three rounds of nested PCR, modified from ARM-PCR. TCRdb recomputed calls from the multiplex PCR reads with MiXCR, one row per CDR3 protein. Of about 85,000 distinct CDR3 sequences in the sample, around 57% are singletons; the top ten hold around 14%. The sequencing sample was made of lung tumor tissue. The V and J genes are TRBV29-1 and TRBJ1-1; D remains unclear. The receptor comes from a man aged 65 to 85 with non-small cell lung cancer. In DNA form, the CDR3 reads TGCAGCGTCACATTGAACACTGAAGCTTTCTTT. Protein: CSVTLNTEAFF.